This T cell receptor beta chain came from a study of CD8 T cells in ankylosing spondylitis (dated by TCRdb to about 2017). At the level of the whole study: To find TCR variants linked to disease, the study profiled T cell receptor beta repertoires in ankylosing spondylitis patients and healthy donors. The full study cohort was made up of about 25 ankylosing spondylitis patients and approximately 100 healthy donors. Peripheral blood was sampled, and synovial fluid was also collected from ankylosing spondylitis patients. Overall study results and their limits: Significant enrichment of the disease-linked clones was reported in matched synovial fluid samples from ankylosing spondylitis patients. Some motif variants had previously been reported in the synovial fluid and blood of reactive arthritis patients, which suggests shared mechanisms of disease initiation. The disease-linked clones had a CD8+ phenotype and were found at relatively low frequencies in peripheral blood. Blood from ankylosing spondylitis patients appeared to be characterized by a TCR beta motif composed of about eight highly homologous amino acid variants.

The CDR3 holds 15 amino acids from the cysteine to the phenylalanine. Kept here is only the CDR3 DNA, which spans 45 bases and is read in frame from base 1. Trimming takes 4 bases off V and 1 base off J; junction bases not matched to a gene: 5. CDR1 and CDR2, per the germline V gene (reference sequence), are SGHNT and YYREEE. The run used an Illumina HiSeq 2500. Quantitative 5'-RACE with molecular barcodes was used to prepare TCR beta libraries. Processing in the source paper ran as follows. Disease-linked TCR variants were identified with a new computational method built on a probabilistic model of VDJ rearrangement. TCRdb trimmed public reads at Q25 via fastp, called clones via MiXCR and kept in-frame beta chains. Each entry merges the rows of one CDR3 protein and shows their most common DNA and genes. None of the V and J calls come from the authors' own analysis; TCRdb made them. The sample table shows about 150,000 distinct CDR3 sequences, and around 7.9% are seen once. The leading ten clones occupy under 15% of the sample.

This clonotype was picked up many times. Its specific antigen is unknown. Per-base qualities were not stored, and no clone one base away is much larger. Sequencing used blood, either unsorted or a sorted T cell fraction (not recorded which). The V and J genes are TRBV5-4 and TRBJ2-3; 8 junctional bases match TRBD1. The TCR sequence derives from a female donor with ankylosing spondylitis or in good health (not recorded which). The CDR3 reads as follows: CASSLDRGGTDTQYF. At the DNA level, the sequence is TGTGCCAGCAGCCTCGACAGGGGTGGCACAGATACGCAGTATTTT.